The 20 T cell receptor beta chains given below trace back to one sample, sequenced in a study of T cells in Graves' hyperthyroidism and ophthalmopathy. Authors of the study amplified TCR beta CDR3 regions from RNA transcripts. HTBI primers were used for first-round RT-PCR of the TCR CDR3. TCRdb used MiXCR to reprocess the multiplex PCR reads, holding one entry per CDR3 protein. In the table there are fewer than 250,000 distinct CDR3 sequences, about a sixth of which are singletons. The source material was blood. Source of these receptors: a man aged 45-65 years with Graves' hyperthyroidism.

J is TRBJ1-1 and V is TRBV5-6, with D hard to call. The CDR3 length is 15 residues. The germline V and J ends were trimmed by 0 bases and 5 bases, with 14 bases remaining between them. The germline CDR1 and CDR2 sequences are SGHDT and YYEEEE. CDR3: CASSLVYSAATEAFF. The CDR3 nucleotides are TGTGCCAGCAGCTTGGTTTATTCGGCGGCAACTGAAGCTTTCTTT.

This clonotype was recorded many times. This chain joins TRBV2 and TRBJ2-7; TRBD2 is a possible D gene (5 bases). Germline V gene data show CDR1 as SNHLY and CDR2 as FYNNEI. The germline V and J ends were trimmed by 6 bases and 6 bases, with 9 bases remaining between them. The CDR3 contains 11 residues. CDR3 residues: CASRYAGEQYF. The CDR3 region has the DNA TGTGCCAGCAGATATGCGGGCGAGCAGTACTTC.

This clonotype was recorded many times. This chain joins TRBV6-2 or TRBV6-3 and TRBJ2-1; TRBD2 matches 8 bases. V trimming: 6 bases; J trimming: 5 bases; junction bases outside the gene matches: 9. CDR1 and CDR2 from the germline V gene are MNHEY and SVGEGT. The CDR3 consists of 15 residues. The CDR3 sequence: CASRALAGFNNEQFF. The CDR3 DNA follows: TGTGCCAGCAGGGCTCTAGCGGGCTTCAACAATGAGCAGTTCTTC.

J is TRBJ1-5 and V is TRBV19; D not resolved. Germline V gives CDR1 LNHDA, CDR2 SQIVND (reference sequence). V lost 4 bases, J lost 4 bases, and 23 bases lay in between. This CDR3 is 18 amino acids long. DNA for the CDR3: TGTGCCAGTAGTACCCTAGACACCCTGCATCTTCAAAATCAGCCCCAGCATTTT. Translated, it gives CASSTLDTLHLQNQPQHF.

The chain recombines TRBV10-1 with TRBJ2-7, with D hard to call. The V end lost 11 bases, the J end lost 5 bases, and 22 bases lay between the germline ends. The germline V gene has CDR1 WNHNN and CDR2 SYGVQD (reference sequence). This CDR3 spans 14 amino acids. The CDR3 nucleotides read TGCGCCTCCTCCCCTGGCGGTCTGAAGGACGAGCAGTACTTC. Protein sequence: CASSPGGLKDEQYF.

Many counts were recorded for this clonotype. V is TRBV11-2 and J is TRBJ2-7; the D gene is possibly TRBD1 (5 bases). CDR1 is SGHAT, CDR2 FQNNGV, per germline. CDR3 length: 15 amino acids. Trimming pared 0 bases from V and 3 bases from J, leaving 12 bases between. The CDR3 DNA is TGTGCCAGCAGCTTAGACCAGGGAAAATACTACGAGCAGTACTTC. Residues: CASSLDQGKYYEQYF.

The chain couples TRBV12-5 to TRBJ2-7, with D perhaps matching TRBD1 (6 bases). This CDR3 region has 14 residues. Trimming left V 5 bases short and J 7 bases short, with 18 bases between. Germline-derived CDR1 and CDR2 are LGHNT and FRNRAP. The CDR3 DNA reads TGTGCTAGTGGTCACCATACAGGGATACGGGAGCAGTACTTC. It codes for CASGHHTGIREQYF.

The sample holds many counts of this clonotype. The rearrangement links TRBV7-8 to TRBJ1-5, with 7 bases that match TRBD1. V trimming: 5 bases; J trimming: 4 bases; junction bases outside the gene matches: 8. The CDR3 consists of 15 residues. The germline V gene has CDR1 SGHVS and CDR2 FQNEAQ. The CDR3 is CASSPTGTGNQPQHF. The CDR3 DNA sequence: TGTGCCAGCAGCCCGACAGGGACGGGGAATCAGCCCCAGCATTTT.

This clonotype was picked up many times. J is TRBJ1-2 and V is TRBV30, with TRBD1 matching over 7 bases. Germline V gene data show CDR1 as GTSNPN and CDR2 as SVGIG (reference sequence). V was pared by 0 bases and J by 7 bases, with 8 bases of the junction left unmatched. The CDR3 totals 14 residues. The CDR3 loop reads CAWSVANRGGGYTF. CDR3 nucleotide sequence: TGTGCCTGGAGTGTAGCGAACAGGGGTGGTGGCTACACCTTC.

The V gene is TRBV28, the J gene TRBJ2-1, with 10 bases that match TRBD2. Germline V gene lookup returns CDR1 MDHEN and CDR2 SYDVKM. With V trimmed by 5 bases and J by 7 bases, 5 bases remained unmatched. This CDR3 has 14 amino acids. The CDR3 sequence is CASSPGLAPNEQFF. CDR3 nucleotide sequence: TGTGCCAGCAGTCCGGGACTAGCGCCTAATGAGCAGTTCTTC. The full variable domain, completed using reference TRBV28 and TRBJ2-1, is DVKVTQSSRYLVKRTGEKVFLECVQDMDHENMFWYRQDPGLGLRLIYFSYDVKMKEKGDIPEGYSVSREKKERFSLILESASTNQTSMYLCASSPGLAPNEQFFGPGTRLTVL.

This clonotype has ten or more counts. The J gene is TRBJ2-7, the V gene TRBV11-3, with 12 nucleotides matching TRBD1. The CDR3 totals 15 residues. Trimming took 4 bases from V and 7 from J; bases not matched to a gene: 8. The germline gives CDR1 SGHNT, CDR2 YENEEA. Here the CDR3 DNA reads TGTGCCAGCAGCTCTTCCGGGACAGGGGGCAGTGAGCAGTACTTC. Translated: CASSSSGTGGSEQYF. The full variable domain, rest sourced from reference TRBV11-3 and TRBJ2-7, is EAGVVQSPRYKIIEKKQPVAFWCNPISGHNTLYWYLQNLGQGPELLIRYENEEAVDDSQLPKDRFSAERLKGVDSTLKIQPAELGDSAVYLCASSSSGTGGSEQYFGPGTRLTVT.

This clonotype was picked up many times. The chain links TRBV6-1 to TRBJ2-3, with D possibly matching TRBD2 (6 bases). Germline lookup yields CDR1 MNHNS and CDR2 SASEGT. V lost 6 bases, J lost 0 bases, and 16 bases lay in between. This CDR3 is built from 16 residues. The CDR3 spells CASSPGTGTSTDTQYF. The CDR3 DNA sequence: TGTGCCAGCAGCCCTGGGACTGGAACTAGCACAGATACGCAGTATTTT.

This clonotype has at least ten counts. V usage is TRBV18 and J usage is TRBJ2-3; no clear D. This CDR3 spans 11 amino acids. The V gene lost 2 bases and the J gene lost 6 bases, with 3 bases spanning the gap. Germline loops: CDR1 KGHSH, CDR2 LQKENI. The CDR3: CASSPRDTQYF. The CDR3 nucleotides are TGTGCCAGCTCACCAAGGGATACGCAGTATTTT.

A few counts support this clonotype. The chain joins TRBV2 to TRBJ1-4; TRBD1 matches 8 bases. This CDR3 is 18 amino acids long. Trimming took 4 bases from V and 0 from J; bases not matched to a gene: 10. Germline V CDR1 and CDR2: SNHLY, FYNNEI. The CDR3 sequence is CASSAGTGSAPTNEKLFF. The CDR3 nucleotides are TGTGCCAGCAGTGCCGGGACAGGTTCAGCTCCAACTAATGAAAAACTGTTTTTT.

The chain combines TRBV9 with TRBJ2-1; 7 bases align to TRBD2. The CDR3 is 18 residues long. The V gene end was trimmed by 2 bases and the J gene end by 0 bases; junction bases not matched to a gene: 11. Germline-derived CDR1 and CDR2 are SGDLS and YYNGEE. The CDR3 coding sequence is TGTGCCAGCAGCGTTCCCTCTAGCGGTACAGACTCCTACAATGAGCAGTTCTTC. As protein: CASSVPSSGTDSYNEQFF.

The chain uses TRBV7-3 and TRBJ2-1; 9 nucleotides line up with TRBD2. J gave up 9 bases and V 3 bases, and 6 bases lay outside the gene matches. Germline V gives CDR1 SGHTA, CDR2 FQGTGA. There are 14 residues in the CDR3. The CDR3 protein is CASSFGLASGEQFF. In DNA, the CDR3 is TGTGCCAGCAGCTTCGGACTAGCGAGTGGTGAGCAGTTCTTC.

The rearrangement links TRBV27 to TRBJ2-3; D tentatively reads TRBD1 or TRBD2 (5 bases each). CDR3 size: 13 residues. Germline V gene lookup returns CDR1 MNHEY and CDR2 SMNVEV (reference sequence). Between the trimmed V and J ends, which lost 4 bases and 0 bases, there was a span of 5 bases. This CDR3 is CASSWGSTDTQYF. The CDR3 bases are TGTGCCAGCAGTTGGGGGAGCACAGATACGCAGTATTTT.

The chain combines TRBV20-1 with TRBJ2-3, with 8 bases aligning to TRBD2. J lost 4 bases, V lost 2 bases, and 5 bases had no gene match. The CDR3 has 14 amino acids. CDR1 is DFQATT and CDR2 is SNEGSKA in the germline V gene (reference sequence). CDR3 sequence reads: CSARRAGGADTQYF. For the CDR3, the DNA is TGCAGTGCTAGACGCGCGGGAGGTGCAGATACGCAGTATTTT.

This clonotype was seen ten or more times. This chain uses TRBV20-1 with TRBJ2-7; 11 bases fit TRBD2. The ends lost 6 bases at V and 3 bases at J; junction bases unmatched: 13. CDR3 length: 16 amino acids. Germline V lookup: CDR1 DFQATT, CDR2 SNEGSKA (reference sequence). The CDR3 spells CSAGASGRRLVYEQYF. The CDR3 coding sequence is TGCAGTGCAGGAGCTAGCGGGAGGAGGTTGGTCTACGAGCAGTACTTC.

This clonotype was counted at least ten times. The chain joins TRBV28 to TRBJ2-1, with D hard to call. The V end was cut by 8 bases, the J end by 4 bases, with 6 bases between. Germline lookup yields CDR1 MDHEN and CDR2 SYDVKM. The CDR3 sequence is 11 residues long. The CDR3 sequence: CASVQYNEQFF. The CDR3 nucleotides read TGTGCCAGCGTCCAATACAATGAGCAGTTCTTC.